A selection of T cell receptor beta chains follows, all from one sample in a study of early T cells in non-severe SARS-CoV-2 infection. TCRdb reprocessed the 5' RACE reads with MiXCR, giving one entry per CDR3 protein. The sample lists tens of thousands of distinct CDR3 sequences; 10% to 15% were seen once. The sample was whole blood, taken at baseline. The receptors stem from an adult who was a healthcare worker with PCR-confirmed SARS-CoV-2 infection or an uninfected control (not recorded which). CDR3s include the opening cysteine and the closing phenylalanine or tryptophan. D genes are given only for firm matches. Rows may omit the clone size; those that give it use once, few, many or a size class.

TRBV7-8	TRBJ1-2	NA	once	CASSLARANGYTF	TGTGCCAGCAGCTTAGCGAGGGCAAATGGCTACACCTTC
TRBV27	TRBJ2-5	NA	many	CASSQQETQYF	TGTGCCAGCAGCCAACAAGAGACCCAGTACTTC
TRBV27	TRBJ2-5	NA	many	CASSIRRQQETQYF	TGTGCCAGCAGTATCCGTCGGCAGCAAGAGACCCAGTACTTC
TRBV12-3/TRBV12-4	TRBJ1-1	TRBD1	NA	CASSFGTENTEAFF	TGTGCCAGCAGTTTCGGGACAGAAAACACTGAAGCTTTCTTT
TRBV5-6	TRBJ1-2	TRBD1	few	CASSPPGTGVDYGYTF	TGTGCCAGCAGCCCTCCTGGGACAGGGGTGGACTATGGCTACACCTTC
TRBV25-1	TRBJ2-7	TRBD1	many	CASSVPGTGGEQYF	TGTGCCAGCAGTGTACCCGGGACAGGGGGCGAGCAGTACTTC
TRBV27	TRBJ1-6	NA	few	CASSYKNNSPLHF	TGTGCCAGCAGTTACAAGAATAATTCACCCCTCCACTTT
TRBV29-1	TRBJ2-7	TRBD2	NA	CSVEVLAGGQVSSYEQYF	TGCAGCGTTGAAGTCCTAGCGGGGGGCCAGGTCTCGTCCTACGAGCAGTACTTC
TRBV11-2	TRBJ2-5	TRBD2	NA	CASSKWERGSPRETQYF	TGTGCCAGCAGCAAGTGGGAGCGGGGGAGCCCTAGGGAGACCCAGTACTTC
TRBV4-2	TRBJ1-1	NA	many	CASSQEPLQARNTEAFF	TGTGCCAGCAGCCAAGAACCTCTACAGGCGAGGAACACTGAAGCTTTCTTT
TRBV4-1	TRBJ2-5	NA	few	CASSPSLTEGPETQYF	TGCGCCAGCAGCCCCTCCCTGACGGAGGGACCGGAGACCCAGTACTTC
TRBV7-8	TRBJ2-1	NA	NA	CASSQLAWNSYNEQFF	TGTGCCAGCAGCCAATTAGCGTGGAACTCCTACAATGAGCAGTTCTTC
TRBV6-5	TRBJ1-5	TRBD1	NA	CASSSSGGQPQHF	TGTGCCAGCAGTTCGTCAGGGGGGCAGCCCCAGCATTTT
TRBV10-1	TRBJ1-4	NA	few	CASATRINEKLFF	TGCGCCAGCGCGACAAGGATTAATGAAAAACTGTTTTTT
TRBV6-8	TRBJ2-7	NA	few	CASRKSSRVPEGYEQYF	TGTGCCAGCAGAAAATCTTCCCGGGTCCCGGAGGGCTACGAGCAGTACTTC
TRBV14	TRBJ2-7	NA	NA	CASSPGHHYEQYF	TGTGCCAGCAGCCCGGGACACCACTACGAGCAGTACTTC
TRBV30	TRBJ1-1	NA	many	CAGKDGQVTEAFF	TGTGCCGGAAAGGACGGACAAGTCACTGAAGCTTTCTTT
TRBV6-6	TRBJ2-2	TRBD1	NA	CASSLGQGATGELFF	TGTGCCAGCAGCTTGGGACAGGGGGCAACCGGGGAGCTGTTTTTT
TRBV6-1	TRBJ1-5	NA	NA	CASSDGGGYNQPQHF	TGTGCCAGCAGTGACGGGGGCGGATACAATCAGCCCCAGCATTTT
TRBV28	TRBJ1-5	TRBD1	NA	CASSFGTGTGQPQHF	TGTGCCAGCAGTTTCGGGACAGGGACGGGGCAGCCCCAGCATTTT
TRBV3-1	TRBJ1-2	NA	NA	CASSPFPGPNYGYTF	TGTGCCAGCAGCCCCTTCCCAGGCCCTAACTATGGCTACACCTTC
TRBV28	TRBJ2-7	NA	NA	CASSSLSGGEQYF	TGTGCCAGCAGTTCGCTAAGTGGGGGCGAGCAGTACTTC
TRBV3-1	TRBJ1-2	NA	many	CASSRRSYGYTF	TGTGCCAGCAGCCGCCGTAGCTATGGCTACACCTTC
TRBV13	TRBJ2-1	NA	many	CASSFPIITGSANEQFF	TGTGCCAGCAGCTTCCCGATAATCACAGGGTCCGCCAATGAGCAGTTCTTC
TRBV20-1	TRBJ2-7	NA	NA	CSARDRKKLYEQYF	TGCAGTGCTAGAGATCGAAAGAAACTCTACGAGCAGTACTTC
TRBV12-2	TRBJ2-5	NA	NA	CASRRDRRGQETQYF	TGTGCAAGTCGCCGGGACAGGAGGGGCCAAGAGACCCAGTACTTC
TRBV6-5	TRBJ1-5	NA	few	CASSYSRTAGPQHF	TGTGCCAGCAGTTACAGCAGGACTGCAGGGCCCCAGCATTTT
TRBV27	TRBJ1-2	TRBD1	once	CASRQDRVYGYTF	TGTGCCAGCAGGCAGGACAGGGTCTATGGCTACACCTTC
TRBV19	TRBJ1-5	NA	few	CASAKWNPSNQPQHF	TGTGCCAGTGCGAAGTGGAATCCAAGCAATCAGCCCCAGCATTTT
TRBV4-1	TRBJ1-1	TRBD1	NA	CASSQLPGQGASTEAFF	TGCGCCAGCAGCCAATTACCGGGACAGGGGGCTTCTACTGAAGCTTTCTTT
TRBV9	TRBJ2-7	NA	few	CASSVFGGPGNEQYF	TGTGCCAGCAGCGTTTTCGGGGGGCCAGGGAACGAGCAGTACTTC
TRBV7-9	TRBJ2-1	NA	few	CASRTSTYNEQFF	TGTGCCAGCAGAACTTCGACATACAATGAGCAGTTCTTC
TRBV7-8	TRBJ2-5	NA	few	CASSRLQGTETQYF	TGTGCCAGCAGTCGATTACAGGGAACGGAGACCCAGTACTTC
TRBV20-1	TRBJ2-1	TRBD2	many	CSAYSGGLYNEQFF	TGCAGTGCATATAGCGGGGGCCTTTACAATGAGCAGTTCTTC